The clone carrying this T cell receptor beta chain was found a few times. Its target is not known. The data originate from a study of shared clonotypes between healthy human individuals. Notes on the study in general: Generation probabilities of non-shared clonotypes were lower (relative to those shared by all four donors).

Per the germline V gene, CDR1 is SNHLY and CDR2 is FYNNEI. V lost 6 bases, J lost 8 bases, and 13 bases lay in between. The CDR3 consists of 12 residues. This table comes from immunoSEQ multiplex PCR, and its TCRdb copy is limited to in-frame clones, with some not included. The table has approximately 2.3 million clones, 85% to 95% seen once. The sequence was obtained from a man younger than 30 in good health. Some clones in this sample may be carry-over from other donors' samples. The chain employs TRBV2 and TRBJ1-2; weak D call: TRBD1 (5 bases). Sample: naive CD4+ T cells from PBMCs. Described subset: CD45RA+ positively selected. In nucleotides, the CDR3 is TGTGCCAGCAGCCCAGGGCCCTTAGGCTACACCTTC. Translating gives CASSPGPLGYTF.